This section outlines one T cell receptor beta chain sequence together with its context. Here immunoSEQ multiplex PCR was the method, and the copy in TCRdb shows in-frame clones only, minus some. The table shows tens of thousands of clones, with approximately 94% occurring only once. This record comes from a study of control samples from healthy donors and cancer patients. Trimming stripped 10 bases from V and 1 base from J, with 10 bases between. CDR3 length equals 13 residues. Germline CDR1 and CDR2: MNHEY and SVGAGI. V gene TRBV6-5 combines with J gene TRBJ2-2; D unresolved. The receptor was derived from a woman in her forties with lung cancer. The sequenced sample was PBMCs. Here the CDR3 DNA reads TGTGCCACACAAGACAAGAACACCGGGGAGCTGTTTTTT. It is translated as CATQDKNTGELFF.